Listed below are T cell receptor beta chains from one sample, sequenced in a study of blood T cell repertoires in COVID-19. Sequencing used immunoSEQ multiplex PCR; TCRdb keeps in-frame clones, though not all of them. Counted here are 29,000 or so clones, about 87% occurring once; the ten biggest clones make up 12%. The material sequenced was peripheral blood. The receptors originated from a human donor in a cohort sampled during active COVID-19. The donor label of this sample is uncertain. Both conserved end residues are part of each CDR3. D genes are given only for firm matches. Where a row states a size, it is once, few, many or the class of an expanded clone; other rows omit it.

cdr3_length: 13
d_call: .
j_call: TRBJ1-1
clone_size: .
v_call: TRBV28
cdr3_aa: CASTVSLNTEAFF
cdr3_nt: TGTGCCAGCACAGTCTCCTTGAACACTGAAGCTTTCTTT

cdr3_length: 16
d_call: TRBD2
j_call: TRBJ2-3
clone_size: .
v_call: TRBV7-8
cdr3_aa: CASSLDEGGSTDTQYF
cdr3_nt: TGTGCCAGCAGCTTAGATGAGGGAGGGTCCACAGATACGCAGTATTTT

cdr3_length: 13
d_call: .
j_call: TRBJ2-7
clone_size: .
v_call: TRBV21-1
cdr3_aa: CASSKDRAYEQYF
cdr3_nt: TGTGCCAGCAGCAAAGACAGGGCCTACGAGCAGTACTTC

cdr3_length: 16
d_call: .
j_call: TRBJ2-1
clone_size: .
v_call: TRBV5-4
cdr3_aa: CASSQGGGDYYNEQFF
cdr3_nt: TGTGCCAGCAGCCAGGGGGGCGGAGATTATTACAATGAGCAGTTCTTC

cdr3_length: 16
d_call: .
j_call: TRBJ2-2
clone_size: .
v_call: TRBV3-1/TRBV3-2
cdr3_aa: CASSQDIARNTGELFF
cdr3_nt: TGTGCCAGCAGCCAAGATATAGCGAGGAACACCGGGGAGCTGTTTTTT

cdr3_length: 15
d_call: TRBD2
j_call: TRBJ2-5
clone_size: .
v_call: TRBV25-1
cdr3_aa: CASSEAGGRWETQYF
cdr3_nt: TGTGCCAGCAGTGAAGCGGGAGGGCGGTGGGAGACCCAGTACTTC

cdr3_length: 12
d_call: .
j_call: TRBJ2-2
clone_size: .
v_call: TRBV11-2
cdr3_aa: CASSGRVGELFF
cdr3_nt: TGTGCCAGCAGTGGCCGGGTCGGGGAGCTGTTTTTT

cdr3_length: 13
d_call: .
j_call: TRBJ1-1
clone_size: once
v_call: TRBV11-3
cdr3_aa: CASSFSRSTEAFF
cdr3_nt: TGTGCCAGCAGCTTTAGTCGTTCCACTGAAGCTTTCTTT

cdr3_length: 12
d_call: TRBD2
j_call: TRBJ2-3
clone_size: .
v_call: TRBV19
cdr3_aa: CANIAGPDTQYF
cdr3_nt: TGTGCCAATATAGCGGGCCCAGATACGCAGTATTTT

cdr3_length: 15
d_call: .
j_call: TRBJ2-7
clone_size: .
v_call: TRBV9
cdr3_aa: CASSVSVGGFYEQYF
cdr3_nt: TGTGCCAGCAGCGTATCAGTCGGAGGGTTCTACGAGCAGTACTTC

cdr3_length: 13
d_call: .
j_call: TRBJ1-1
clone_size: .
v_call: TRBV12-3/TRBV12-4
cdr3_aa: CASRGQPNTEAFF
cdr3_nt: TGTGCCAGCAGAGGACAACCGAACACTGAAGCTTTCTTT

cdr3_length: 14
d_call: TRBD1
j_call: TRBJ1-4
clone_size: .
v_call: TRBV5-1
cdr3_aa: CASSFGQEGEKLFF
cdr3_nt: TGCGCCAGCAGCTTCGGACAGGAAGGAGAAAAACTGTTTTTT

cdr3_length: 13
d_call: .
j_call: TRBJ2-1
clone_size: .
v_call: TRBV12-3/TRBV12-4
cdr3_aa: CASKNLQGDEQFF
cdr3_nt: TGTGCCAGCAAAAACTTACAGGGAGATGAGCAGTTCTTC

cdr3_length: 15
d_call: TRBD2
j_call: TRBJ2-7
clone_size: once
v_call: TRBV5-6
cdr3_aa: CASSLSLSGMSSGYF
cdr3_nt: TGTGCCAGCAGCTTGAGTCTGAGCGGGATGTCTTCAGGGTACTTC

cdr3_length: 15
d_call: TRBD1
j_call: TRBJ1-1
clone_size: .
v_call: TRBV6-5
cdr3_aa: CASKVQGAMNTEAFF
cdr3_nt: TGTGCCAGCAAGGTACAGGGGGCTATGAACACTGAAGCTTTCTTT

cdr3_length: 14
d_call: TRBD1
j_call: TRBJ1-1
clone_size: .
v_call: TRBV28
cdr3_aa: CASIPGQANTEAFF
cdr3_nt: TGTGCCAGCATTCCGGGACAGGCAAACACTGAAGCTTTCTTT

cdr3_length: 15
d_call: .
j_call: TRBJ2-2
clone_size: .
v_call: TRBV21-1
cdr3_aa: CASSNRQGRTGELFF
cdr3_nt: TGTGCCAGCAGCAACCGCCAGGGTCGCACCGGGGAGCTGTTTTTT

cdr3_length: 15
d_call: TRBD1
j_call: TRBJ1-4
clone_size: .
v_call: TRBV6-5
cdr3_aa: CASRWGTARYEKLFF
cdr3_nt: TGTGCCAGCAGATGGGGGACAGCGAGGTATGAAAAACTGTTTTTT

cdr3_length: 14
d_call: .
j_call: TRBJ1-1
clone_size: .
v_call: TRBV19
cdr3_aa: CASSIERGNTEAFF
cdr3_nt: TGTGCCAGTAGTATAGAACGCGGGAACACTGAAGCTTTCTTT

cdr3_length: 13
d_call: .
j_call: TRBJ1-1
clone_size: few
v_call: TRBV19
cdr3_aa: CASSINRDAEAFF
cdr3_nt: TGTGCCAGTAGTATAAACAGGGACGCTGAAGCTTTCTTT

cdr3_length: 15
d_call: .
j_call: TRBJ2-1
clone_size: .
v_call: TRBV9
cdr3_aa: CASSQTGRSYNEQFF
cdr3_nt: TGTGCCAGCAGCCAGACAGGGAGGTCCTACAATGAGCAGTTCTTC

cdr3_length: 14
d_call: .
j_call: TRBJ2-1
clone_size: .
v_call: TRBV5-1
cdr3_aa: CASSFQGFRDEQFF
cdr3_nt: TGCGCCAGCAGCTTTCAGGGGTTTAGAGATGAGCAGTTCTTC

cdr3_length: 15
d_call: TRBD1
j_call: TRBJ2-1
clone_size: .
v_call: TRBV27
cdr3_aa: CASSPLRDRVNEQFF
cdr3_nt: TGTGCCAGCAGTCCCCTCCGGGACAGGGTCAATGAGCAGTTCTTC

cdr3_length: 13
d_call: TRBD1
j_call: TRBJ1-2
clone_size: .
v_call: TRBV2
cdr3_aa: CASSVQGYYGYTF
cdr3_nt: TGTGCCAGCAGTGTACAGGGGTACTATGGCTACACCTTC

cdr3_length: 14
d_call: .
j_call: TRBJ2-7
clone_size: .
v_call: TRBV7-9
cdr3_aa: CASSRGGVGVEQYF
cdr3_nt: TGTGCCAGCAGTCGAGGCGGGGTTGGCGTCGAGCAGTACTTC

cdr3_length: 12
d_call: .
j_call: TRBJ2-7
clone_size: .
v_call: TRBV12-3/TRBV12-4
cdr3_aa: CASSQGVREQYF
cdr3_nt: TGTGCCAGCAGTCAAGGGGTGAGGGAGCAGTACTTC

cdr3_length: 16
d_call: TRBD2
j_call: TRBJ2-7
clone_size: .
v_call: TRBV9
cdr3_aa: CASSVGASGPPYEQYF
cdr3_nt: TGTGCCAGCAGCGTAGGAGCTAGCGGGCCACCCTACGAGCAGTACTTC

cdr3_length: 15
d_call: .
j_call: TRBJ1-3
clone_size: .
v_call: TRBV19
cdr3_aa: CASSKRPVRGNTIYF
cdr3_nt: TGTGCCAGTAGTAAGCGGCCCGTGCGTGGAAACACCATATATTTT

cdr3_length: 15
d_call: TRBD2
j_call: TRBJ2-5
clone_size: .
v_call: TRBV7-7
cdr3_aa: CASSPGLAASETQYF
cdr3_nt: TGTGCTAGCAGTCCGGGACTAGCGGCATCAGAGACCCAGTACTTC

cdr3_length: 16
d_call: TRBD2
j_call: TRBJ2-5
clone_size: .
v_call: TRBV7-8
cdr3_aa: CASSPDSGRDLKTQYF
cdr3_nt: TGTGCCAGCAGCCCCGATAGCGGGAGGGATCTAAAGACCCAGTACTTC

cdr3_length: 13
d_call: .
j_call: TRBJ1-1
clone_size: few
v_call: TRBV19
cdr3_aa: CASSIPGTGKAFF
cdr3_nt: TGTGCCAGTAGTATTCCGGGAACAGGGAAAGCTTTCTTT

cdr3_length: 10
d_call: .
j_call: TRBJ1-2
clone_size: .
v_call: TRBV29-1
cdr3_aa: CSVYSSGYTF
cdr3_nt: TGCAGCGTCTACAGCTCGGGCTACACCTTC

cdr3_length: 16
d_call: .
j_call: TRBJ1-2
clone_size: .
v_call: TRBV24-1
cdr3_aa: CATSESTVTDPYGYTF
cdr3_nt: TGTGCCACCAGTGAATCGACAGTGACTGACCCCTATGGCTACACCTTC

cdr3_length: 15
d_call: TRBD1
j_call: TRBJ2-3
clone_size: .
v_call: TRBV18
cdr3_aa: CASSLGQGGTDTQYF
cdr3_nt: TGTGCCAGCTCACTCGGACAGGGAGGCACAGATACGCAGTATTTT

cdr3_length: 16
d_call: TRBD1
j_call: TRBJ1-4
clone_size: .
v_call: TRBV28
cdr3_aa: CASSSGPGTGIEKLFF
cdr3_nt: TGTGCCAGCAGTTCAGGACCCGGGACAGGGATTGAAAAACTGTTTTTT

cdr3_length: 15
d_call: .
j_call: TRBJ2-7
clone_size: .
v_call: TRBV27
cdr3_aa: CASSLPRGKPYEQYF
cdr3_nt: TGTGCCAGCAGTTTACCCCGAGGGAAACCCTACGAGCAGTACTTC

cdr3_length: 15
d_call: TRBD2
j_call: TRBJ2-1
clone_size: .
v_call: TRBV13
cdr3_aa: CASSPGLAGVAEQFF
cdr3_nt: TGTGCCAGCAGCCCGGGACTAGCGGGAGTAGCTGAGCAGTTCTTC

cdr3_length: 15
d_call: TRBD1
j_call: TRBJ1-6
clone_size: few
v_call: TRBV4-1
cdr3_aa: CASSQRDRENSPLHF
cdr3_nt: TGCGCCAGCAGCCAAAGGGACAGGGAAAATTCACCCCTCCACTTT

cdr3_length: 16
d_call: TRBD2
j_call: TRBJ2-3
clone_size: .
v_call: TRBV5-6
cdr3_aa: CASSLGAGVMADTQYF
cdr3_nt: TGTGCCAGCAGCTTGGGGGCGGGAGTGATGGCAGATACGCAGTATTTT

cdr3_length: 13
d_call: .
j_call: TRBJ2-1
clone_size: .
v_call: TRBV10-3
cdr3_aa: CAIGGAGRTEQFF
cdr3_nt: TGTGCCATCGGAGGGGCTGGGCGTACTGAGCAGTTCTTC

cdr3_length: 15
d_call: .
j_call: TRBJ1-5
clone_size: .
v_call: TRBV7-8
cdr3_aa: CASSLGGRLGQPQHF
cdr3_nt: TGTGCCAGCAGCTTGGGGGGGCGCTTAGGTCAGCCCCAGCATTTT

cdr3_length: 16
d_call: TRBD1
j_call: TRBJ1-2
clone_size: once
v_call: TRBV27
cdr3_aa: CASSRGTGGLNYGYTF
cdr3_nt: TGTGCCAGCAGTCGCGGGACAGGGGGCCTGAACTATGGCTACACCTTC

cdr3_length: 14
d_call: .
j_call: TRBJ1-6
clone_size: .
v_call: TRBV28
cdr3_aa: CASSFQGRDSPLHF
cdr3_nt: TGTGCCAGCAGTTTCCAGGGGAGGGATTCACCCCTCCACTTT

cdr3_length: 15
d_call: TRBD2
j_call: TRBJ2-1
clone_size: .
v_call: TRBV5-1
cdr3_aa: CASREREGAYNEQFF
cdr3_nt: TGCGCCAGCAGGGAGCGGGAGGGAGCCTACAATGAGCAGTTCTTC

cdr3_length: 14
d_call: TRBD1
j_call: TRBJ2-7
clone_size: .
v_call: TRBV5-1
cdr3_aa: CASNPGQGAYEQYF
cdr3_nt: TGCGCCAGCAATCCGGGACAGGGGGCCTACGAGCAGTACTTC

cdr3_length: 15
d_call: .
j_call: TRBJ1-4
clone_size: .
v_call: TRBV5-1
cdr3_aa: CASSPDGEGGEKLFF
cdr3_nt: TGCGCCAGCAGCCCAGACGGGGAAGGGGGTGAAAAACTGTTTTTT

cdr3_length: 14
d_call: TRBD1
j_call: TRBJ1-3
clone_size: .
v_call: TRBV5-4
cdr3_aa: CASSVDRAGNTIYF
cdr3_nt: TGTGCCAGCAGCGTGGACAGGGCTGGAAACACCATATATTTT

cdr3_length: 15
d_call: .
j_call: TRBJ1-2
clone_size: .
v_call: TRBV15
cdr3_aa: CATSRDYEPNYGYTF
cdr3_nt: TGTGCCACCAGCAGAGATTACGAGCCTAACTATGGCTACACCTTC

cdr3_length: 15
d_call: TRBD1
j_call: TRBJ1-5
clone_size: .
v_call: TRBV29-1
cdr3_aa: CILNSRDSRNQPQHF
cdr3_nt: TGCATCCTAAACTCCCGGGACAGTCGGAATCAGCCCCAGCATTTT

cdr3_length: 14
d_call: .
j_call: TRBJ1-5
clone_size: .
v_call: TRBV28
cdr3_aa: CASSPGQFNQPQHF
cdr3_nt: TGTGCCAGCAGCCCCGGACAGTTCAATCAGCCCCAGCATTTT

cdr3_length: 15
d_call: .
j_call: TRBJ2-1
clone_size: .
v_call: TRBV7-3
cdr3_aa: CASSPGRGSYNEQFF
cdr3_nt: TGTGCCAGCAGCCCCGGGAGAGGCTCCTACAATGAGCAGTTCTTC

cdr3_length: 17
d_call: TRBD2
j_call: TRBJ2-3
clone_size: once
v_call: TRBV27
cdr3_aa: CASSLSPGREGQDTQYF
cdr3_nt: TGTGCCAGCAGTTTATCGCCTGGGCGGGAGGGCCAGGATACGCAGTATTTT

cdr3_length: 18
d_call: TRBD2
j_call: TRBJ2-7
clone_size: .
v_call: TRBV28
cdr3_aa: CASTTWRGLAGVIYEQYF
cdr3_nt: TGTGCCAGCACCACCTGGAGGGGACTAGCGGGAGTGATCTACGAGCAGTACTTC

cdr3_length: 16
d_call: TRBD1
j_call: TRBJ2-5
clone_size: .
v_call: TRBV3-1/TRBV3-2
cdr3_aa: CASSPRPGGYGETQYF
cdr3_nt: TGTGCCAGCAGCCCCCGGCCAGGGGGCTACGGGGAGACCCAGTACTTC

cdr3_length: 18
d_call: TRBD2
j_call: TRBJ2-7
clone_size: .
v_call: TRBV5-1
cdr3_aa: CASSLYGTSGGALYEQYF
cdr3_nt: TGCGCCAGCAGCTTATACGGGACTAGCGGGGGGGCCCTCTACGAGCAGTACTTC

cdr3_length: 16
d_call: TRBD2
j_call: TRBJ2-5
clone_size: .
v_call: TRBV25-1
cdr3_aa: CASSARLAGDFETQYF
cdr3_nt: TGTGCCAGCAGTGCGCGACTAGCGGGAGATTTTGAGACCCAGTACTTC

cdr3_length: 14
d_call: TRBD1
j_call: TRBJ2-5
clone_size: .
v_call: TRBV2
cdr3_aa: CASKEPTGAETQYF
cdr3_nt: TGTGCCAGCAAAGAACCGACAGGGGCGGAGACCCAGTACTTC

cdr3_length: 14
d_call: .
j_call: TRBJ1-5
clone_size: .
v_call: TRBV30
cdr3_aa: CAWKAGSSNQPQHF
cdr3_nt: TGTGCCTGGAAGGCAGGGTCGAGCAATCAGCCCCAGCATTTT